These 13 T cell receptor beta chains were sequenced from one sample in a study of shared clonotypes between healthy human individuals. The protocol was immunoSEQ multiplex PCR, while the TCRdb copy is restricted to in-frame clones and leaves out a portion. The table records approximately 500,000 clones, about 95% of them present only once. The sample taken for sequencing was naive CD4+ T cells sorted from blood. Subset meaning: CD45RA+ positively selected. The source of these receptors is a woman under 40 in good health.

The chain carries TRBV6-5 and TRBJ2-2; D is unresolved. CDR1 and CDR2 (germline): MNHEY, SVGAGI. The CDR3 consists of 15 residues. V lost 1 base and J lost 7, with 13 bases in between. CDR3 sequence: CASSYFEAIGGELFF. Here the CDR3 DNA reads TGTGCCAGCAGTTACTTCGAGGCGATTGGCGGGGAGCTGTTTTTT.

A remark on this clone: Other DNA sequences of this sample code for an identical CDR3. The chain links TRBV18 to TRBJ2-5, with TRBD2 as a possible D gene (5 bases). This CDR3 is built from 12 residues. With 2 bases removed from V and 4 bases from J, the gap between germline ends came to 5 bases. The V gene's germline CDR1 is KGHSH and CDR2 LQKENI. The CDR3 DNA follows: TGTGCCAGCTCACCAGGAGGAGAGACCCAGTACTTC. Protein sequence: CASSPGGETQYF. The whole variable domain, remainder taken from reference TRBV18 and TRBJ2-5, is NAGVMQNPRHLVRRRGQEARLRCSPMKGHSHVYWYRQLPEEGLKFMVYLQKENIIDESGMPKERFSAEFPKEGPSILRIQQVVRGDSAAYFCASSPGGETQYFGPGTRLLVL.

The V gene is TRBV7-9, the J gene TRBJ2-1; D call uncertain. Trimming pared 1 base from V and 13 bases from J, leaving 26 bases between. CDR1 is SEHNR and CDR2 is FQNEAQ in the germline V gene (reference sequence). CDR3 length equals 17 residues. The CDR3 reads CASSLGFSSKPETKQFF. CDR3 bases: TGTGCCAGCAGCTTAGGCTTTTCGAGCAAACCGGAGACCAAACAGTTCTTC.

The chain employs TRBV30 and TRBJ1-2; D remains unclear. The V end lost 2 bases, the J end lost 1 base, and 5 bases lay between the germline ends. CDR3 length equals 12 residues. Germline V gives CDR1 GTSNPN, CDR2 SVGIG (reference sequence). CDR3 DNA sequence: TGTGCCTGGAGTCCCGATAACTATGGCTACACCTTC. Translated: CAWSPDNYGYTF.

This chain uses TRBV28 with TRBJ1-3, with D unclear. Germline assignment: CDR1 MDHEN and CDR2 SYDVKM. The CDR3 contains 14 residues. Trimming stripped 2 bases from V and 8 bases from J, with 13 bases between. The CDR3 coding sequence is TGTGCCAGCAGTTTAGCTACTACCCAGGACACCATATATTTT. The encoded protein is CASSLATTQDTIYF.

CDR3 sequence (DNA): TGCGCCAGCAGCCAAGTTAGTTACAGGGATCCCCCTGGGGCCAACGTCCTGACTTTC. It yields the protein CASSQVSYRDPPGANVLTF. The chain is built from TRBV4-1 and TRBJ2-6; tentatively, D is TRBD1 (6 bases). Germline CDR1 is MGHRA and CDR2 is YSYEKL. The V and J ends lost 1 base and 2 bases respectively, with 18 bases between them. CDR3 length equals 19 residues.

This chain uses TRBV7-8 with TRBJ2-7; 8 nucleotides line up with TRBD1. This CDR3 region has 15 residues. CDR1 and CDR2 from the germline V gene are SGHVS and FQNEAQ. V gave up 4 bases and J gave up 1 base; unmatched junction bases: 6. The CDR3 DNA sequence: TGTGCCAGCAGCTCTGAAAGGACAGGGTCCTACGAGCAGTACTTC. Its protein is CASSSERTGSYEQYF.

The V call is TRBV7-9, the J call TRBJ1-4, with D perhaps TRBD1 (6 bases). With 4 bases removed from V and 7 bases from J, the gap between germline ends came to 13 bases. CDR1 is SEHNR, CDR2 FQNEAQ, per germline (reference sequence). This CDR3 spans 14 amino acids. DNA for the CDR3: TGTGCCAGCAGCTCACAGGGCCCGACTGAAAAACTGTTTTTT. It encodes CASSSQGPTEKLFF.

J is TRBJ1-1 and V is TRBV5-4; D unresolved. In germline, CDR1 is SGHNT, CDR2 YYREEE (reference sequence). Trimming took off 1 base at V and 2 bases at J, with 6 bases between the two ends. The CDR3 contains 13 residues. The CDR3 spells CASSLKDNTEAFF. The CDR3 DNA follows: TGTGCCAGCAGCTTGAAAGACAACACTGAAGCTTTCTTT.

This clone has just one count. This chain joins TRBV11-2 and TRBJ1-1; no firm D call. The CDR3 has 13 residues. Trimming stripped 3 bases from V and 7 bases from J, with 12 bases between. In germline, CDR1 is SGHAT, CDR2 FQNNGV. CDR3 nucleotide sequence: TGTGCCAGCAGCTTCGCGGAGGAGAGTGAAGCTTTCTTT. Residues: CASSFAEESEAFF. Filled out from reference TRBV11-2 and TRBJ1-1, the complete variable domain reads EAGVAQSPRYKIIEKRQSVAFWCNPISGHATLYWYQQILGQGPKLLIQFQNNGVVDDSQLPKDRFSAERLKGVDSTLKIQPAKLEDSAVYLCASSFAEESEAFFGQGTRLTVV.

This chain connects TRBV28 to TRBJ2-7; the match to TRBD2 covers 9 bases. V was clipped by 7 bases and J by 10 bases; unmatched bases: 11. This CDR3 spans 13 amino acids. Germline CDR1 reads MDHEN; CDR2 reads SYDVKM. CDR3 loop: CASTPVSSGTQYF. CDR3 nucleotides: TGTGCCAGCACCCCGGTCTCTAGCGGGACTCAGTACTTC.

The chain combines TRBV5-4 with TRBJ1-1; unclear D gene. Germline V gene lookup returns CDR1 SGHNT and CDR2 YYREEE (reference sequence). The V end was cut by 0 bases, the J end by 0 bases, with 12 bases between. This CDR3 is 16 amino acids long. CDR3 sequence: CASSLAPDIMNTEAFF. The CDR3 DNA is TGTGCCAGCAGCTTGGCTCCAGATATCATGAACACTGAAGCTTTCTTT.

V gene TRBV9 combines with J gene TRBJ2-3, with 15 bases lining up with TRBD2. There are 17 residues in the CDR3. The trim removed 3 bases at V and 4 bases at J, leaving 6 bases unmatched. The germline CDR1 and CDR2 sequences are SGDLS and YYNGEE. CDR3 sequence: CASSARTSGREADTQYF. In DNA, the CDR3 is TGTGCCAGCAGCGCACGGACTAGCGGGAGGGAGGCAGATACGCAGTATTTT.